Included here is one T cell receptor beta chain sequence, with context. The antigen is not known. The data are from a study of OX40 agonist ivuxolimab in advanced cancers. Study-wide results and caveats: By week 6 at 0.1 to 3.0 mg/kg, blood CD4+ and CD8+ T cells had expanded clonally. Partly responding patients at 0.1-3.0 mg/kg showed some of the smallest clonal expansion.

On cycle 4 day 1 and cycle 7 day 1, as well as at baseline, blood was sampled. The CDR3 is 18 amino acids. Trimming at V came to 3 bases and at J to 0 bases, leaving 10 bases not matched to a gene. Germline CDR1 reads SGDLS; CDR2 reads YYNGEE. Sequencing used immunoSEQ multiplex PCR; TCRdb keeps in-frame clones, though not all of them. The sample contains about 19,000 clones, 70% to 90% of which appear only once. This TCR was recovered from an adult with an advanced solid tumor such as melanoma, head and neck, liver or kidney cancer. This chain joins TRBV9 and TRBJ2-1; 9 nucleotides match TRBD2. Source: CD4+ or CD8+ T cells sorted from blood, taken in a trial of the OX40 agonist ivuxolimab. The CDR3 DNA is TGTGCCAGCAGCGCCGCAGCGGGGGGCCTTTACTCCTACAATGAGCAGTTCTTC. Translation: CASSAAAGGLYSYNEQFF.